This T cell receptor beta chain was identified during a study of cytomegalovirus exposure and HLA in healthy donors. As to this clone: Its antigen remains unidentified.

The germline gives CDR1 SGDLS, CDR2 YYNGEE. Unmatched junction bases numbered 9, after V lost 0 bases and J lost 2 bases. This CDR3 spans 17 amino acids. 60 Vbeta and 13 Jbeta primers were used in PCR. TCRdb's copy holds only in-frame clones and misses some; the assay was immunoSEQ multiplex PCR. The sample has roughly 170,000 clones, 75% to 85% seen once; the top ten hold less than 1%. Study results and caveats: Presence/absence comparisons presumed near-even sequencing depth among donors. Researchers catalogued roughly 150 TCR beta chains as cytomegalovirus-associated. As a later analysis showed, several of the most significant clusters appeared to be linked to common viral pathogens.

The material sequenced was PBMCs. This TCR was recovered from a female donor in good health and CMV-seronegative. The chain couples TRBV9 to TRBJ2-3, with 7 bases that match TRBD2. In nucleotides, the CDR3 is TGTGCCAGCAGCGTAGTATCCAGCGGGGTCACCACAGATACGCAGTATTTT. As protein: CASSVVSSGVTTDTQYF.